These 6 T cell receptor beta chains were all obtained from the same sample, sequenced in a study of blood T cell repertoires in COVID-19 (dated by TCRdb to about 2020). Library preparation used the immunoSEQ multiplex PCR assay. TCRdb provides this immuneACCESS table in a form limited to in-frame rearrangements. Some clones are lacking; in checked studies, under half of them reflect an unresolved V gene, and why the rest are absent is not known. This sample lists 45,000 to 60,000 clones; about 89% were detected once. 6.4% of the sample belongs to the ten largest clones. Sequencing was done on a sample of peripheral blood. These receptors were taken from a man aged 70-80 years with active COVID-19.

This chain uses TRBV9 with TRBJ2-2; maybe TRBD1 (6 bases). The CDR3 length is 15 residues. Looked up from germline, CDR1 is SGDLS and CDR2 is YYNGEE. Trimming removed 0 bases at V and 5 bases at J, with 11 bases between. The CDR3 region has the DNA TGTGCCAGCAGCGTAGAGGGAACAGGGACCGGGGAGCTGTTTTTT. Encoded protein: CASSVEGTGTGELFF.

This rearrangement joins TRBV24-1 to TRBJ1-1, with a possible D match to TRBD1 (5 bases). V gave up 6 bases and J gave up 1 base, with 8 bases separating them. CDR1 and CDR2 from the germline V gene are KGHDR and SFDVKD. The CDR3 has 13 residues. The CDR3 is CATSQDKNTEAFF. The CDR3 region has the DNA TGTGCCACCAGTCAGGACAAGAACACTGAAGCTTTCTTT.

The rearrangement uses TRBV7-6 and TRBJ1-3; 9 positions match TRBD1. Germline lookup yields CDR1 SGHVS and CDR2 FNYEAQ. The CDR3 contains 16 residues. V trimming: 1 base; J trimming: 3 bases; junction bases outside the gene matches: 4. The CDR3 bases are TGTGCCAGCAGCTTAGGAGCGGGACAGGGTGGAAACACCATATATTTT. Amino acid sequence: CASSLGAGQGGNTIYF.

The CDR3 reads CASSRDRAEKLFF. CDR3 nucleotides: TGTGCCAGCTCAAGGGACAGGGCTGAAAAACTGTTTTTT. The gene calls are TRBV18 and TRBJ1-4; 9 nucleotides agree with TRBD1. The CDR3 totals 13 residues. Germline CDR1 and CDR2: KGHSH and LQKENI. Unmatched junction bases numbered 2, after V lost 5 bases and J lost 7 bases.

This sequence joins TRBV5-1 and TRBJ2-3; 8 nucleotides line up with TRBD1. Germline V gene data show CDR1 as SGHRS and CDR2 as YFSETQ. The CDR3 length is 16 residues. Trimming at V came to 0 bases and at J to 6 bases, leaving 9 bases not matched to a gene. This CDR3 is CASSLGSRGQADTQYF. CDR3 bases: TGCGCCAGCAGCTTGGGGTCCAGGGGGCAGGCGGATACGCAGTATTTT.

This clone appeared a few times. The V gene is TRBV7-9, the J gene TRBJ2-5; 8 bases match TRBD2. V was pared by 1 base and J by 4 bases, with 2 bases of the junction left unmatched. CDR3 size: 14 residues. Per the germline V gene, CDR1 is SEHNR and CDR2 is FQNEAQ (reference sequence). Here the CDR3 DNA reads TGTGCCAGCAGCTTAGGCGGGGGGAGAGAGACCCAGTACTTC. This translates into CASSLGGGRETQYF.